This paragraph covers one T cell receptor (beta chain) sequence. V shed 0 bases and J shed 2 bases, with 9 bases lying between them. The CDR3 loop spans 14 amino acids. Germline CDR1 and CDR2: DFQATT and SNEGSKA (reference sequence). TCRdb redid the calling of the 5' RACE reads with MiXCR, one entry per CDR3 protein. This sample yields 530,000 or so distinct CDR3 sequences, of which 15% to 20% are seen a single time; about 8.1% belongs to the top ten. The data were obtained in a study of T-cell memory formation after mild COVID-19. This TCR derives from an adult woman who had mild COVID-19 (a few samples of this study predate the infection). Cell type and time point are not known. The chain links TRBV20-1 to TRBJ2-3, with D unresolved. Sequencing input: PBMCs or a T cell subset sorted from them (not recorded which). CDR3 loop: CSAREPRFTDTQYF. The CDR3 DNA reads TGCAGTGCTAGAGAGCCTCGGTTCACAGATACGCAGTATTTT.